This TCR beta chain was identified in a study of blood T cell repertoires in COVID-19 (TCRdb year 2020). For the study in its entirety: Samples covering the acute and convalescent phases of COVID-19 were provided by collaborators in the United States, Italy and Spain. The prospective study material was composed of cDNA or gDNA derived from T cells, B-cell-depleted T cells, or PBMCs. Subjects who had been exposed to COVID-19, were actively infected with it, or had recovered from it provided the deeply sampled blood TCRbeta repertoires that made up the dataset. The repertoires were released in a freely available public database meant as a resource for research on the immune response to SARS-CoV-2. Samples came from the ongoing ImmuneRACE study (first 160 participants) plus 1,254 subjects from 6 global collaborators. A de-identified subject ID, COVID-19 status, age in years and sex were almost always included in the sample metadata. Where available, HLA class I and class II types were taken from metadata supplied by the sample provider and were not determined by assay-based typing.

Regarding this clone: Its binding antigen is unknown. No qualities accompany the bases; no much larger clone lies one base away.

Trimming takes 3 bases off V and 7 bases off J; junction bases not matched to a gene: 9. From cysteine to phenylalanine, the CDR3 is 16 amino acids long. Kept here is only the CDR3 DNA, which spans 48 bases and is read in frame from base 1. Taken from the germline V gene (reference sequence), the CDR1 and CDR2 loops are LNHDA and SQIVND. The immunoSEQ Assay, a bias-controlled multiplex PCR, was used to amplify TCRbeta CDR3 regions from genomic DNA. The study's own analysis went as follows. The number of nucleated cells in each sample was estimated from the amplification of reference gene primers within the assay. Sequence reads were collapsed and filtered to measure the absolute abundance of every unique TCRbeta CDR3 rearrangement. For each sample, productive Simpson clonality was calculated by taking the square root of Simpson's diversity index across productive rearrangements. The table comes from immuneACCESS by way of TCRdb, which keeps in-frame sequences with V and J called. Part of the clones is missing from these tables; in studies checked, under half for an unresolved V gene and the rest for unknown reasons. That table gives V, J and clone size, and the DNA gave D and trimming. This sample lists approximately 65,000 clones; 80% to 90% were detected once. 4.5% to 5% of the sample comes from the top ten.

The full study reports these points: The amount of clinical and demographic metadata varied by source and participant and was provided uncurated.

Each collaborating institution followed its own protocols to collect whole blood in K2EDTA tubes. For TCRbeta analysis, collaborator samples were shipped as frozen whole blood, as isolated PBMCs, or as DNA extracted from either sample type. What was sequenced was peripheral blood. The clonotype was recovered from a woman aged 50 to 65 with active COVID-19. The chain was built from TRBV19 and TRBJ2-3, with TRBD2 matching 11 junction bases. The nucleotide sequence reads as follows: TGTGCCAGTAGTATGGGGACTAGCGGACCCGCCTATACGCAGTATTTT. This gives the protein CASSMGTSGPAYTQYF.